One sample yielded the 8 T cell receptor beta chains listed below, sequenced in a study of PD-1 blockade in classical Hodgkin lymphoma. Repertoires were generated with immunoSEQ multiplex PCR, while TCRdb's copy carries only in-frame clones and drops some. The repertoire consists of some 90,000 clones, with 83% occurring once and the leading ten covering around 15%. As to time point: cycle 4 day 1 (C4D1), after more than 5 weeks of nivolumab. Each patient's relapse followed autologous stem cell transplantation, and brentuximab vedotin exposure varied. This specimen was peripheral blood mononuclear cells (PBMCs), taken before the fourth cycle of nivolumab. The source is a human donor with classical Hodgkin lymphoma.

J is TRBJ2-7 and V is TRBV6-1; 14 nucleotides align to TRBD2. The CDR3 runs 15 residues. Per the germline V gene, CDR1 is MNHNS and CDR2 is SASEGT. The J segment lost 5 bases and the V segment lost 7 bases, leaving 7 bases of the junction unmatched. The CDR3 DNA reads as TGTGCCAGCACCCGGACTAGCGGGAGGCACAACGAGCAGTACTTC. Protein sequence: CASTRTSGRHNEQYF.

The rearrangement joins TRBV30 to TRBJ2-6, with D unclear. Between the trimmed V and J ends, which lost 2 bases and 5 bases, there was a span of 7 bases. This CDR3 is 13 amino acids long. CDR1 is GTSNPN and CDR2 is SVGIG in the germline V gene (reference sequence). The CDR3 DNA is TGTGCCTGGAGTTGGGGTAGGGCCAACGTCCTGACTTTC. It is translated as CAWSWGRANVLTF.

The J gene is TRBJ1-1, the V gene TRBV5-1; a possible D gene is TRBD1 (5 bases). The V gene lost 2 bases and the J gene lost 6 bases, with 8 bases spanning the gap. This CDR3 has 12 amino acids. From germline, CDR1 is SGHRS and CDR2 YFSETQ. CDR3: CASSLPGAEAFF. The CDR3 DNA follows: TGCGCCAGCAGCTTACCGGGGGCTGAAGCTTTCTTT.

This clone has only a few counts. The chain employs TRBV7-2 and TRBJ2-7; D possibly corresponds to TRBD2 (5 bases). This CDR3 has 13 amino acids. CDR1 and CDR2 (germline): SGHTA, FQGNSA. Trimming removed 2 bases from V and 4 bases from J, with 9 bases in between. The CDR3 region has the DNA TGTGCCAGCAGCTTAAGGACTCCTTACGAGCAGTACTTC. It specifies CASSLRTPYEQYF.

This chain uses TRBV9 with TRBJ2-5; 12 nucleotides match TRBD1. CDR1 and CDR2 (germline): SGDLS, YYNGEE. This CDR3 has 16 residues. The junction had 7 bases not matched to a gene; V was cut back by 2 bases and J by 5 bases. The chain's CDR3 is CASSVSGTGGRETQYF. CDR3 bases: TGTGCCAGCAGCGTTTCCGGGACAGGGGGCCGGGAGACCCAGTACTTC. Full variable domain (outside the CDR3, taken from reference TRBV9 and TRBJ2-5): DSGVTQTPKHLITATGQRVTLRCSPRSGDLSVYWYQQSLDQGLQFLIQYYNGEERAKGNILERFSAQQFPDLHSELNLSSLELGDSALYFCASSVSGTGGRETQYFGPGTRLLVL.

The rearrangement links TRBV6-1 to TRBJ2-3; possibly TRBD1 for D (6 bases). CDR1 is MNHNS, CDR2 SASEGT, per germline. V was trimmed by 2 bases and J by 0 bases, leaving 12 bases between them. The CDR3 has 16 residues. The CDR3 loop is CASSERRQASTDTQYF. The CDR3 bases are TGTGCCAGCAGTGAACGGAGACAGGCTAGCACAGATACGCAGTATTTT.

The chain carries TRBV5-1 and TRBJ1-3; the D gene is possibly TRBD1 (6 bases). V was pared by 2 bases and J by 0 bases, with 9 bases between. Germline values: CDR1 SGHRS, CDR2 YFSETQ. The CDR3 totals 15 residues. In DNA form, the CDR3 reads TGCGCCAGCAGCTTAGGAGGGGGCTCTGGAAACACCATATATTTT. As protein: CASSLGGGSGNTIYF.

The CDR3 sequence: CASSLSGTVNEQFF. CDR3 nucleotides: TGTGCCAGCAGCTTATCCGGGACAGTAAATGAGCAGTTCTTC. The J gene is TRBJ2-1, the V gene TRBV7-6, with TRBD1 matching 7 bases. Losses at the gene ends were 2 bases for V and 7 bases for J; bases not matched to a gene: 5. CDR1 and CDR2 from the germline V gene are SGHVS and FNYEAQ. This CDR3 has 14 amino acids.